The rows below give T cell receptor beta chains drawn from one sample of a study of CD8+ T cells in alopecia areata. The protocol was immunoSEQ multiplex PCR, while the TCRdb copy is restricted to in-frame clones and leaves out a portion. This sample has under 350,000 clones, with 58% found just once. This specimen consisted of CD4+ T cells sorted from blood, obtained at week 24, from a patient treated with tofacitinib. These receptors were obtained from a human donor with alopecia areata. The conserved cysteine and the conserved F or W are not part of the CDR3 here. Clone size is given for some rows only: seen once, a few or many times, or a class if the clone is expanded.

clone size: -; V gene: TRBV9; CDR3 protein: ASSSMGLGPLH
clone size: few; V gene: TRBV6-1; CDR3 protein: ASSASRATSYEQY
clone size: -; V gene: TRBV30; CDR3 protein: AWSVRMNNEQF
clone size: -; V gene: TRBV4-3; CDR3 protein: ASSQDVQETQY
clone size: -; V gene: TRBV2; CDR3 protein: ASRRDSNYEQY
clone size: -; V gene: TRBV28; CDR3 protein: ASSLRTGDIQY
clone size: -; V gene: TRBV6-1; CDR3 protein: ASSERAGGGYEQY
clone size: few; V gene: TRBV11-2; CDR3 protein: ASSQDRRDTQY
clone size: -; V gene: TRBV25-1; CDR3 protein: ASSELVGAYEQY
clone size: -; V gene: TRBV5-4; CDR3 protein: ASSLADRGHGYT
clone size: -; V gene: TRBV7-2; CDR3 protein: ASSLGRSSGANVLT
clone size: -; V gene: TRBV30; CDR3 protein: AWSVRWGVRTEAF